This T cell receptor (beta chain) was profiled in a study of CD8+ T cells in alopecia areata. The study's findings and limits: Compared with mice, patients displayed less clear TCR sharing, possibly for HLA-related reasons.

On this clone itself: What it binds is not known.

RNA was isolated and reverse transcribed to cDNA, the sequencing template. This table comes from immunoSEQ multiplex PCR, and its TCRdb copy is limited to in-frame clones, with some not included. This sample has hundreds of thousands of clones, with roughly two thirds found just once. The V end lost 2 bases, the J end lost 3 bases, and 13 bases lay between the germline ends. The CDR3 sequence is 15 residues long. Germline values: CDR1 SGHTA, CDR2 FQGNSA. The input for sequencing was CD4+ T cells sorted from blood, taken at week 0. This chain links TRBV7-2 with TRBJ1-1, with a weak D call TRBD1 (5 bases). The sequence came from a human donor with alopecia areata. The CDR3 spells CASSLSGRVDTEAFF. CDR3 coding DNA: TGTGCCAGCAGCTTAAGTGGCAGGGTTGACACTGAAGCTTTCTTT. Looking up the rest from reference TRBV7-2 and TRBJ1-1 gives the full variable domain: GAGVSQSPSNKVTEKGKDVELRCDPISGHTALYWYRQSLGQGLEFLIYFQGNSAPDKSGLPSDRFSAERTGGSVSTLTIQRTQQEDSAVYLCASSLSGRVDTEAFFGQGTRLTVV.